Listed below are T cell receptor beta chains from one sample, sequenced in a study of blood T cell repertoires in COVID-19. Sequencing used immunoSEQ multiplex PCR; TCRdb keeps in-frame clones, though not all of them. This sample has 200,000 to 300,000 clones, with around 90% found just once. Material for sequencing was peripheral blood. Source of these receptors: a middle-aged woman with acute or convalescent COVID-19. Both conserved end residues are part of each CDR3. The D gene is left open where the match is weak. Rows may omit the clone size; those that give it use once, few, many or a size class.

>TRBJ1-1|TRBV12-5|NA|NA|14
CASGLSPSDTEAFF
TGTGCTAGTGGTCTAAGCCCCAGCGACACTGAAGCTTTCTTT
>TRBJ2-3|TRBV2|NA|TRBD2|21
CASKKGGAPGGPGLRTDTQYF
TGTGCCAGCAAAAAAGGGGGTGCACCGGGGGGGCCCGGTTTGAGAACAGATACGCAGTATTTT
>TRBJ1-2|TRBV5-6|NA|NA|11
CASSSRLGYTF
TGTGCCAGCAGCTCCCGACTGGGCTACACCTTC
>TRBJ1-3|TRBV7-2|NA|NA|16
CASSLATGSAGNTIYF
TGTGCCAGCAGCTTAGCTACAGGGAGTGCTGGAAACACCATATATTTT
>TRBJ1-4|TRBV5-1|NA|NA|15
CASSLGLQSNEKLFF
TGCGCCAGCAGCTTGGGTTTACAGTCAAATGAAAAACTGTTTTTT
>TRBJ1-5|TRBV19|NA|NA|14
CASSPTGSRSGQHF
TGTGCCAGTAGTCCAACGGGTTCGCGGAGCGGCCAGCATTTT
>TRBJ1-6|TRBV10-1|few|NA|16
CASSRDSPTWNSPLHF
TGCGCCAGCAGTAGGGACTCCCCGACTTGGAATTCACCCCTCCACTTT
>TRBJ2-5|TRBV20-1|NA|NA|11
CSARLGETQYF
TGCAGTGCTAGGCTAGGAGAGACCCAGTACTTC
>TRBJ1-2|TRBV27|once|NA|14
CASSFGGARYGYTF
TGTGCCAGCAGTTTCGGGGGGGCGCGGTATGGCTACACCTTC
>TRBJ2-3|TRBV5-4|NA|NA|15
CASRGGVQMPDTQYF
TGTGCCAGCAGGGGGGGTGTCCAGATGCCAGATACGCAGTATTTT
>TRBJ2-5|TRBV2|once|NA|14
CASISDRGGETQYF
TGTGCCAGCATCTCCGACAGGGGAGGGGAGACCCAGTACTTC
>TRBJ1-4|TRBV18|NA|TRBD1|16
CASSPGTVATNEKLFF
TGTGCCAGCTCACCAGGGACAGTGGCAACTAATGAAAAACTGTTTTTT
>TRBJ2-3|TRBV4-1|NA|NA|16
CASSQRMSGGTDTQYF
TGCGCCAGCAGCCAAAGGATGTCGGGGGGCACAGATACGCAGTATTTT
>TRBJ2-1|TRBV12-5|few|NA|15
CASGLVQSFYNEQFF
TGTGCTAGTGGTTTGGTACAGTCCTTCTACAATGAGCAGTTCTTC
>TRBJ1-5|TRBV2|NA|NA|13
CASRAVGGQPQHF
TGTGCCAGCAGAGCTGTGGGGGGGCAGCCCCAGCATTTT
>TRBJ1-2|TRBV9|NA|NA|15
CASSVARQGGYGYTF
TGTGCCAGCAGCGTAGCCAGGCAGGGCGGCTATGGCTACACCTTC
>TRBJ1-6|TRBV27|NA|TRBD1|15
CASTRDSSYNSPLHF
TGTGCCAGTACCCGGGACAGCTCCTATAATTCACCCCTCCACTTT
>TRBJ1-2|TRBV29-1|NA|NA|13
CSVGAGAIYGYTF
TGCAGCGTGGGGGCGGGGGCGATATATGGCTACACCTTC
>TRBJ1-5|TRBV9|NA|TRBD1|15
CASSVGTVSNQPQHF
TGTGCCAGCAGCGTGGGGACAGTTAGCAATCAGCCCCAGCATTTT
>TRBJ1-1|TRBV19|NA|NA|13
CASSKREWAEAFF
TGTGCCAGTAGTAAAAGGGAGTGGGCTGAAGCTTTCTTT
>TRBJ1-1|TRBV9|once|NA|15
CASSPQGTMNTEAFF
TGTGCCAGCAGCCCTCAGGGAACCATGAACACTGAAGCTTTCTTT
>TRBJ1-3|TRBV15|NA|TRBD1|15
CATSPDRGVRNTIYF
TGTGCCACCAGCCCAGACAGGGGAGTTCGGAACACCATATATTTT
>TRBJ1-6|TRBV5-8|NA|TRBD1|15
CASSLEGASGSPLHF
TGTGCCAGCAGCTTGGAGGGGGCTTCGGGTTCACCCCTCCACTTT
>TRBJ2-5|TRBV24-1|NA|NA|16
CATSDFRRGRGETQYF
TGTGCCACCAGTGATTTCCGGAGGGGGCGAGGTGAGACCCAGTACTTC
>TRBJ2-2|TRBV23-1|NA|TRBD2|17
CASSQSRLAGPPGELFF
TGCGCCAGCAGTCAATCCCGACTAGCGGGGCCGCCCGGGGAGCTGTTTTTT
>TRBJ2-3|TRBV27|NA|TRBD2|16
CASSSRGGPDTDTQYF
TGTGCCAGCAGTTCCCGGGGGGGACCCGACACAGATACGCAGTATTTT
>TRBJ1-2|TRBV5-1|NA|TRBD1|15
CASSLNRDSPYGYTF
TGCGCCAGCAGCTTGAATCGGGACAGCCCCTATGGCTACACCTTC
>TRBJ2-3|TRBV15|NA|NA|17
CATSTRGPAGITDTQYF
TGTGCCACCAGCACCAGGGGCCCAGCGGGGATAACAGATACGCAGTATTTT
>TRBJ1-4|TRBV20-1|NA|NA|11
CSAEGMEKLFF
TGCAGTGCGGAGGGAATGGAAAAACTGTTTTTT
>TRBJ2-2|TRBV10-3|NA|TRBD2|16
CAISERTSGGGGELFF
TGTGCCATCAGTGAGAGGACTAGCGGGGGAGGCGGGGAGCTGTTTTTT
>TRBJ2-1|TRBV30|NA|TRBD2|15
CAWSVPAGAYNEQFF
TGTGCCTGGAGTGTACCAGCGGGGGCCTACAATGAGCAGTTCTTC
>TRBJ2-2|TRBV10-3|NA|NA|14
CAISGGRGSGELFF
TGTGCCATCAGTGGAGGCAGGGGAAGCGGGGAGCTGTTTTTT
>TRBJ1-2|TRBV10-3|NA|NA|15
CAISEPKDSNYGYTF
TGTGCCATCAGTGAGCCAAAGGACAGTAACTATGGCTACACCTTC
>TRBJ1-2|TRBV19|NA|NA|12
CASSGYPGYYTF
TGTGCCAGTTCTGGGTACCCCGGGTACTACACCTTC
>TRBJ1-5|TRBV6-5|NA|NA|15
CASRSRGRGDQPQHF
TGTGCCAGCCGGTCTCGGGGGAGAGGGGATCAGCCCCAGCATTTT